This T cell receptor (beta chain) originates from a study of shared clonotypes between healthy human individuals. Study-level findings and limits: A few donors shared about 5% of their naive CD4 clonotypes. Exclusively blood specimens were collected; tissue repertoires likely differ.

CDR3 length: 14 amino acids. The germline V gene has CDR1 SGHRS and CDR2 YFSETQ. V shed 7 bases, J shed 3 bases, and the junction held 7 bases outside the gene matches. Comment on this clone: What it recognizes is unknown.

As defined, naive CD8 cells were CD45RO-negative and positively selected for CCR7, with terminally differentiated effector memory CD45RA+ cells excluded. The protocol was immunoSEQ multiplex PCR, while the TCRdb copy is restricted to in-frame clones and leaves out a portion. The sample includes roughly 2,000,000 clones, about 95% of them seen just once. The material sequenced was naive CD8+ T cells sorted from blood. This chain connects TRBV5-1 to TRBJ2-7; 10 bases align to TRBD1. The TCR sequence derives from a man between 18 and 35 years old in good health. CDR3 residues: CASETGGGIYEQYF. The CDR3 nucleotides read TGCGCCAGCGAGACAGGGGGCGGTATCTACGAGCAGTACTTC.